This record concerns one T cell receptor (beta chain) sequence. This CDR3 has 15 residues. Looked up from germline, CDR1 is SEHNR and CDR2 is FQNEAQ (reference sequence). Trimming cost V 1 base and J 6 bases; bases outside gene matches: 6. This entry is derived from a study of blood T cell repertoires in COVID-19. Study background: The cDNA or gDNA used as material had been derived from T cells, B-cell-depleted T cells, or PBMCs.

Authors' processing steps: Amplified reference gene primers provided the basis for estimating nucleated cell counts. TCRdb keeps only in-frame clones here, not all; method: immunoSEQ multiplex PCR. V and J calls and clone size follow that table, whereas D and trimming were derived from the DNA. Here the sample spans 300,000 to 400,000 clones, around nine tenths being singletons. Source material: peripheral blood. The source is a woman aged 18-35 years who had recovered from COVID-19. The chain combines TRBV7-9 with TRBJ1-5, with 7 bases aligning to TRBD1. The CDR3 DNA sequence: TGTGCCAGCAGCTTAGGACAGGGAATGGGTCAGCCCCAGCATTTT. Protein: CASSLGQGMGQPQHF.